This paragraph covers one T cell receptor beta chain sequence. Antigen: not known. This entry comes from a study of PD-1 blockade in classical Hodgkin lymphoma. The time point was: newly diagnosed, previously untreated cHL patient sample. General observations from the study: Although disease activity or prior therapy may be involved, causes of the repertoire differences remain undefined. Newly diagnosed patients were reported to exhibit reduced baseline TCR diversity relative to healthy donors.

The CDR3 totals 11 residues. Germline CDR1 reads SGHAT; CDR2 reads FQNNGV. V lost 3 bases and J lost 11, with 11 bases in between. TCRdb's copy holds only in-frame clones and misses some; the assay was immunoSEQ multiplex PCR. The sample contains about 15,000 clones, roughly 87% of which appear only once. The clonotype originates from a human donor with classical Hodgkin lymphoma. The chain carries TRBV11-2 and TRBJ2-7; D remains ambiguous. The sample taken for sequencing was peripheral blood mononuclear cells (PBMCs). The chain's CDR3 is CASSFSGMEYF. In DNA form, the CDR3 reads TGTGCCAGCAGCTTTTCTGGAATGGAGTACTTC.